This T cell receptor (beta chain) was recorded in a study of cytomegalovirus exposure and HLA in healthy donors (dated by TCRdb to 2016 to 2017). Study-level background: An earlier analysis of roughly 500 of the donors reported 276 Gb of sequence data and some 120 million unique TCR beta sequences from 150 million to 200 million T cells. A separate validation cohort of roughly 110 different subjects was used in addition to the roughly 670-subject first cohort. Typing coverage varied by locus: roughly 629-640 donors for A, B, C, DRB1 and DQB1; around 560 for DQA1; about 570 for DPA1; around 450 for DPB1. Donor age, sex, ethnicity and CMV serostatus were compiled alongside the repertoire data. Of the approximately 400 genotyped donors, about 80% fell in the genetic ancestry cluster associated with self-reported Caucasian donors. Class I and class II HLA loci were covered by the typing at four-digit resolution. Every discovery cohort repertoire had been produced on one sequencing platform. The study combined high-throughput TCR immunosequencing, statistical association of individual TCRs with disease status, and machine learning to predict cytomegalovirus infection status. Roughly five DR-DQ haplotypes were treated as single units for association and clustering because of strong linkage in the cohort. Using immunosequencing, the study profiled T cell repertoires from 500 to 800 subjects and related those repertoires to cytomegalovirus serostatus. An earlier analysis of about 620 of the donors applied high-throughput TCR beta sequencing to assess whether each TCR beta V gene segment acted as functional or pseudogenic. On average, around 200,000 unique TCR beta nucleotide sequences were sequenced per donor among a few hundred genotyped donors of the cohort, with roughly 18% of those sequences being non-productive. The aim of the study was to test whether cataloging public T cell receptors could identify signatures of past pathogen exposure. In a later analysis, previously published TCR beta repertoires from roughly 710 donors were re-analyzed and high-resolution HLA genotyping was added so that TCR occurrence patterns could be studied. Genome-wide SNP genotypes for about three fifths of the 666 donors were used in a later genetic analysis, which treated that subset as a discovery cohort. Rather than drawing on any new phenotypic data, the later analysis identified candidate immune exposures from TCR beta sequences and the way those sequences occurred across donors. About 280 gigabases of sequencing data and approximately 85 million unique TCR sequences were included in an early release covering roughly 700 HLA-typed donors. What the research found in general, with its limitations: A few of the identified cytomegalovirus-associated TCR beta chains were confirmed in vitro to be specific for cytomegalovirus antigens. Most TCR sequences were observed very rarely across donors, whereas some public TCRs were present in many individuals. The authors suggested that the approach could potentially be generalized to other disease states and immunological phenotypes. According to a later analysis, most CMV-associated TCR beta chains appeared to be HLA-restricted, and the HLA associations seemed to be driven largely by CMV exposure. A further reported finding was that TCR beta sequences accurately predicted the HLA-A and HLA-B alleles for most subjects in the first cohort. A later analysis reported that several top co-occurrence clusters appeared linked to parvovirus B19, influenza, CMV and Epstein-Barr virus. In a later analysis, the rate of TCR association differed among HLA loci, with DRB1 alleles having the most associated TCRs and HLA-C alleles having the fewest. In an earlier analysis of approximately 600 of the donors, most TCR beta V segments were observed in productive rearrangements about 87% or about 30% of the time, broadly matching IMGT annotations. In this cohort, only TCR beta chains were sequenced, and detectable features were limited by the absence of alpha or paired-chain data. Compared with equally common non-associated chains, HLA-associated TCR beta chains in a later analysis were more clonally expanded and had lower generation probabilities. The study gave a list of some 150 TCR beta chains associated with cytomegalovirus. At a false discovery rate of 0.05, a later analysis linked roughly 17,000 TCR beta sequences to specific HLA alleles. Seventeen rarely observed V segments, including chromosome 9 orphons, were excluded from the earlier analysis of a few hundred of the donors because counts were too low. Roughly uniform sequencing depth across donors was assumed in presence/absence analyses, although this assumption may not hold. A cluster of highly shared sequence variants was judged likely to be a technical artifact of the sequencing pipeline. Some IMGT-functional V segments, including TRBV6-2 and TRBV6-3, could not be distinguished by the 87-base-pair reads and were therefore excluded. Assigning TCR associations to individual alleles was difficult when HLA alleles, especially DR and DQ, strongly co-occurred. Because HLA typing was unavailable for some donors at each locus, only the typed subset was used in association tests. Linkage disequilibrium might explain the correlated functional status among segregating V segments, but an unknown experimental factor could not be excluded. For the cohort, immune exposure information was limited to CMV serostatus. In a later genetic analysis, fewer N-insertions in productive TCRs were reported among donors in an Asian-associated ancestry cluster than the roughly 700-donor mean. An association between a missense DCLRE1C variant and V-gene and J-gene trimming of TCR beta chains was found in a later genetic analysis and replicated in an independent cohort. The classifier was reported to diagnose cytomegalovirus status with high specificity and sensitivity in both the original cohort and the validation cohort.

On this clone: Its target antigen remains unknown. Within one base of it there is no much larger clone, and no base qualities were kept.

Receptor libraries were prepared by the immunoSEQ multiplex PCR assay. For the multiplex PCR, a mixture combining 60 forward primers for TCR Vbeta segments and 13 reverse primers for TCR Jbeta segments was used. A multiplex PCR assay on genomic DNA amplified the CDR3 region of rearranged TCR beta genes. On the Illumina HiSeq System, the amplified TCR beta libraries were sequenced as 87-base-pair reads. The original pipeline was this. In a later analysis, tens of millions of unique TCR beta chains were counted across the roughly 700 repertoires, and roughly 11 million of these chains were shared by at least two donors. Raw reads were error-corrected and collapsed into unique sequences by a nearest-neighbor algorithm in which closely related sequences were merged to remove PCR and sequencing errors. Alignment of CDR3 sequences to IMGT reference sequences was used to assign V, D and J gene segments. For a sequence to be retained, at least a six-nucleotide match to both a V gene segment and a J gene segment was required. A rearrangement was called productive if the CDR3 had no stop codons and remained in frame with V and J, and every other rearrangement was called non-productive. Following IMGT convention, CDR3 was defined as the stretch from the second conserved V-encoded cysteine to the conserved J-encoded phenylalanine. Sequences without an unambiguous match to a single V gene segment were excluded from the earlier analysis of 500 to 700 of the donors. In an earlier analysis of 587 of the donors, a V segment was called functional when productive rearrangements were above 56.7%, and segregating when the standard deviation between donors exceeded 5%. A statistical classification framework was built to diagnose cytomegalovirus status from the catalog of TCR beta chain sequences. A later analysis assigned V and J genes by comparing TCR nucleotide sequences with IMGT/GENE-DB human TR gene sequences. The TCRdist pipeline was used in a later analysis to assign CDR3 sequences and most-parsimonious VDJ recombination scenarios. A later analysis defined each TCR beta chain by its CDR3 amino acid sequence plus V-gene family, and excluded reads lacking a unique V-gene family. A later analysis removed 592 highly shared, low-generation-probability nucleotide sequences to deal with suspected cross-contamination and a sequencing artifact. In a later analysis, a clonal expansion index for each public chain was calculated from normalized within-repertoire ranks of inferred template counts. A later analysis computed generation probabilities with a VDJ recombination model fitted to out-of-frame rearrangements, and checked the results against IGoR. Hypergeometric tests were used in a later analysis to score TCR-TCR, TCR-HLA and TCR-CMV co-occurrence, with a repertoire-size bias correction applied to the TCR pairs. In a later analysis, false discovery rates were estimated by permuting HLA or CMV assignments 20 times. In a later analysis, co-occurring TCRs were grouped using DBSCAN, with TCRdist sequence similarity added in when clustering inside HLA-allele-positive subsets. Co-occurrence clustering excluded repertoires with fewer than 30,000 or more than 120,000 public chains, plus five with anomalous nucleotide sharing. TCRdb retrieved this table from immuneACCESS and kept in-frame rearrangements only. Not all clones are present; in checked studies, unresolved V genes account for under half, and no reason is known for the remainder. That table supplies the V and J calls and clone size; D and trimming were determined from the DNA. Recorded for this sample are over 150,000 clones; roughly three quarters of them occurred a single time. The ten largest clonotypes hold 2.5% to 3.5% of the sample.

In total, roughly 670 healthy bone marrow donors made up the cohort. At the time of sampling, all cohort members were nominally healthy, though unrecorded immune exposures were likely present. The donor tested CMV seronegative and was one of the 352 seronegative cohort members. A peripheral blood sample was provided by each donor, and peripheral blood mononuclear cells were used for TCR beta sequencing. The Qiagen DNeasy Blood Extraction Kit was used to extract genomic DNA from the blood cell samples. As encoded in the germline V gene (reference sequence), CDR1 is GTSNPN while CDR2 is SVGIG. Including cysteine and phenylalanine, the CDR3 has 17 amino acids. The only DNA kept is the CDR3, 51 bases in frame from the first base. Between the V and J ends, shortened by 4 bases and 0 bases respectively, the junction contains 16 bases.

This sequence was found in a male donor in good health and CMV-seronegative. This receptor chain uses TRBV30 and TRBJ2-6; the D gene is possibly TRBD1, with 6 bases matching. Sequencing was done on a sample of PBMCs. The sequenced DNA is TGTGCCTGGACCCCCGGGACACCCGACTCTGGGGCCAACGTCCTGACTTTC. Its translation is CAWTPGTPDSGANVLTF.